This TCR beta chain is drawn from a study of CD8+ T cells in alopecia areata (dated by TCRdb to the late 2010s). For the study in its entirety: The treated patients took part in an open-label pilot trial in which moderate-to-severe alopecia areata was treated with oral tofacitinib at 5 to 10 mg twice daily. Patients received tofacitinib for 6 to 18 months and were then followed off drug for 6 months to check for delayed response and recurrence. Disease severity in treated patients was measured with the SALT score, which quantifies the percentage of affected scalp surface area. High-throughput TCRbeta sequencing was used to examine T cell clonal expansion in alopecia areata in both the C3H/HeJ mouse model and human patients. In humans, TCRbeta sequencing was performed on scalp tissue and on sorted CD4+ and CD8+ peripheral blood T cells from healthy controls and from patients with patchy or totalis/universalis alopecia areata. Biopsies were taken from tofacitinib-treated patients at baseline and again at 4 and 24 weeks into treatment, and several of those patients also had a later scalp biopsy. Scalp clonality was compared among normal scalp (n=4), patchy alopecia areata scalp (n=8), and alopecia totalis/universalis scalp (n=8). The RNA source kit depended on sample type: the PAXgene miRNA kit for fixed scalp, the miRNeasy kit for PBMCs, and the RNeasy kit for mouse skin. TCRbeta CDR3 regions were amplified by immunoSEQ multiplex PCR using 35 Vbeta forward and 13 Jbeta reverse primers. General findings and caveats noted by the study authors: The treated cohort was small, with a single nonresponder, so links between baseline CD8+ expansion and response need larger studies. Shared TCR sequences between patients were less evident than in mice, which may be partly attributable to HLA diversity in the patient population. Tofacitinib significantly decreased scalp clonality and the number of expanded CD8+ clones among the top 100 scalp clones. During tofacitinib treatment, many expanded lesional clones remained in scalp and blood, and this persistence may partly explain relapse after treatment is stopped. Unlike mouse skin, which is dominated by gammadelta T cells, normal human skin has resident alphabeta T cells that are also sequenced, and this complicates analysis of the scalp TCR repertoire. Lesional scalp, especially in alopecia totalis/universalis, showed higher clonality and more expanded CD8+ clones than normal scalp, suggesting antigenic drive.

The treatment or condition label of this sample denotes: oral pan-JAK inhibitor, 5-10 mg twice daily. Lesional scalp punch biopsies and peripheral blood were obtained from alopecia areata patients. After PBMCs were isolated by density centrifugation and stained for CD3, CD4 and CD8, a FACSAria was used to sort CD4+ and CD8+ T cells. The library was made by the immunoSEQ multiplex PCR assay. RNA was extracted from all samples and reverse transcribed into cDNA, which served as template for TCR sequencing. First-strand cDNA was synthesized using SuperScript III with a 2:1 mix of oligo-dT and random hexamers. A synthetic immune receptor repertoire was used to assess amplification bias, and residual bias was removed computationally. For the original study's pipeline: Raw reads were preprocessed for error removal, and CDR3 was defined according to IMGT conventions as running from the conserved cysteine to phenylalanine. Clonality was calculated as 1 minus Shannon entropy normalized by log2 of the number of productive unique TCRs. Whether scalp clones were CD4 or CD8 was inferred by matching scalp TCRbeta sequences against CD4 and CD8 repertoires sorted from blood. TCRdb re-hosts the immuneACCESS table, in-frame sequences only. Its copies lack some clones; in the studies checked, an unresolved V gene accounts for under half of them, and the cause for the rest is not known. Clonal size and the V and J genes are those of that table, whereas D and trimming came from the DNA. The sample table lists a few hundred thousand clones, more than 30% of them with a count of one. The ten most abundant clones make up 0.48% of the sample.

Worth noting for this clone: Its antigen is unknown. No qualities accompany the bases; no much larger clone lies one base away.

The sample here was CD4+ T cells sorted from blood, taken at approximately week 30, from a patient treated with tofacitinib. This receptor was obtained from a human donor with alopecia areata.

The CDR3 amino acid sequence is: CASSPLAGAYNEQFF. At the DNA level, the sequence is TGCGCCAGCAGCCCTCTTGCGGGCGCTTACAATGAGCAGTTCTTC. The rearranged chain carries TRBV5-1 and TRBJ2-1, and possibly TRBD2, on 5 matching bases. The CDR3 contains 15 residues, cysteine and phenylalanine counted. The kept DNA is CDR3 alone, 45 bases in frame from the first base. The germline V gene supplies CDR1 SGHRS and CDR2 YFSETQ. Relative to germline, V is 4 bases shorter and J is 4 bases shorter, with 15 bases between their ends.